This record covers a single T cell receptor beta chain. The target of this receptor is not known. No base quality information exists; no much larger clone differs at one position. These data belong to a study of a mutant IDH1 vaccine in newly diagnosed glioma (dated by TCRdb to the early 2020s). A note on the overall study: Of the 25 to 40 treated patients, approximately 62% were male and about 40% were female, and the mean age was around 40 years. Prior to enrollment, standard therapy consisting of radiotherapy alone, temozolomide alone, or radiochemotherapy with temozolomide had been administered to patients, with the combination being received by most patients. Peripheral blood was drawn at six visits: V03 (baseline), V05, V07, V10, V12 and V13. For exploratory analyses, 25 treated patients had longitudinal TCRB deep sequencing done wherever samples were available.

The paper's findings and limits, for the study overall: Availability determined which PBMC samples were chosen for TCRB deep sequencing. Vaccine-induced immune responses across multiple MHC alleles were detected in 93.3% of patients. No apparent relationship was observed between pseudoprogression and alterations in the top peripheral T cell clonotypes detected by TCRB sequencing. According to the authors, sample limitations meant that analyses of patient blood samples could not be reproduced.

The germline V gene specifies SGDLS as CDR1 and YYNGEE as CDR2. Cut back by 0 bases and 12 bases, the V and J ends lie 13 bases apart. The CDR3 goes from the cysteine to the phenylalanine over 14 residues. The read is trimmed to its CDR3 DNA, 42 bases read in frame from base 1. The time point label, as the study defines it: baseline, week 1 (first vaccination visit). In the paper's terms, the treatment or condition label means: pre-vaccination baseline after standard-of-care therapy. All donors had newly diagnosed IDH1-mutant astrocytomas of WHO grade 3 or 4 that showed loss of nuclear ATRX. The samples were drawn from NOA16, a multicentre, single-arm, open-label phase I trial in Germany that tested a mutant IDH1 peptide vaccine in humans for the first time. Blood drawn at visit V03 was used as the baseline sample for immunogenicity testing. The DNeasy Blood and Tissue Kit was used to extract genomic DNA from EDTA blood for TCRB sequencing.

The library was generated by the immunoSEQ multiplex PCR assay. Following the manufacturer's protocol, the hsTCRB Kit was used to amplify rearranged TCR beta chain sequences. An Illumina MiSeq was used to sequence the TCRB libraries. Regarding the original processing steps: The proprietary platform of the kit vendor was used for demultiplexing, trimming and gene mapping. Held by TCRdb, this immuneACCESS table contains in-frame sequences only and omits some clones. Under half of the omission traces to an unresolved V gene where checked; the cause of the rest is unknown. Clonal size and the V and J genes are those of that table, whereas D and trimming came from the DNA. This sample holds approximately 100,000 clones; 70% to 90% were observed only once. The ten biggest clones cover around 0.6% of the sample.

Specimen: PBMCs, collected from a glioma patient treated with radiotherapy, temozolomide or both. The receptor comes from a woman in her 50s with glioma. Here the chain combines TRBV9 and TRBJ2-6; perhaps TRBD1 is the D gene, with 7 bases matching. The DNA sequence is as follows: TGTGCCAGCAGCGTAGGCGGGACAGTGGGCGTCCTGACTTTC. Protein translation: CASSVGGTVGVLTF.